This T cell receptor beta chain was recovered during a study of cytomegalovirus exposure and HLA in healthy donors. Across the whole study: There were 350 to 400 genotyped donors. Of these, about 86% fell in the genetic ancestry cluster associated with self-reported Caucasian donors.

With respect to this clone: Its target is unknown.

Use of 60 Vbeta and 13 Jbeta primers characterized the PCR. In the source study's methods: Later, an analysis found about 80 million unique TCR beta chains, and some 10 million of these were shared. Using immunoSEQ multiplex PCR, the repertoire was profiled, and TCRdb retains in-frame clones only, with some absent. V and J calls plus clone size are reproduced from that table; the DNA served to infer D and trimming. The data contain 130,000 to 150,000 clones, 70% to 80% of them singletons. Broader study findings: Later analysis indicated greater clonal expansion among HLA-associated TCR beta chains than among equally common other chains. In vitro assays verified that a few CMV-associated chains recognized CMV antigens specifically.

V lost 5 bases and J 3 bases, leaving 7 bases between the germline ends. The length of the CDR3 is 13 residues. Germline-derived CDR1 and CDR2 are SGHTA and FQGNSA. The receptor was isolated from a male donor in good health and CMV-seronegative. Sequencing was done on a sample of PBMCs. V is TRBV7-2 and J is TRBJ2-2, with D hard to call. The CDR3 region has the DNA TGTGCCAGCAGCCACTTAGACACCGGGGAGCTGTTTTTT. This encodes CASSHLDTGELFF.